This TCR beta chain was identified during a study of T cell repertoires in cytomegalovirus infection. Study-wide context: As its CMV epitopes, the study selected recently identified HLA-C-restricted and well-studied HLA-B-restricted targets. TCR beta signatures that were public indicated CMV infection and matching HLA type. Broader study findings: CMV-specific TCR beta clonotypes restricted by HLA-C dominated the ex vivo response. Summed public TCR beta family frequency identified CMV carriers bearing the relevant HLA.

TCRdb passed the reads through MiXCR, listing each CDR3 protein once. The profile covers approximately 1,000,000 distinct CDR3 sequences, with around a third appearing a single time and about 14% taken by the ten largest. The CDR3 spans 12 residues. The V gene end was trimmed by 5 bases and the J gene end by 13 bases; junction bases not matched to a gene: 4. Germline-derived CDR1 and CDR2 are SGHVS and FQNEAQ. This clonotype has more than one count but fewer than ten. Its antigen is as yet unknown. This specimen was cultured CD8+ T cells from PBMCs, taken from culture after CMV antigen stimulation. This sequence originates from a human donor in good health (CMV status not recorded). Some clones in this sample may be carry-over from other donors' samples. The V call is TRBV7-8, the J call TRBJ2-1; 11 bases align to TRBD1. The CDR3 spells CASSPGTGGQFF. The CDR3 DNA is TGTGCCAGCAGCCCAGGGACAGGGGGTCAGTTCTTC.